The sequence of this TCR beta chain was determined in a study of T cells after yellow fever vaccination. Findings and limits, study-wide: Some clonotypes were seen in both the CD4 and the CD8 compartments. These made up a small share and likely arose from convergent recombination.

The CDR3 is 15 amino acids. Germline CDR1 is SGHAT and CDR2 is FQDESV (reference sequence). Trimming took off 3 bases at V and 9 bases at J, with 18 bases between the two ends. With regard to this clonotype: What it binds is not known.

A 5'RACE template-switching step, the method used to make TCR cDNA, added a universal primer site and UMIs. Each CDR3 protein is one row after TCRdb ran MiXCR on the 5' RACE reads. The sample contains 500,000 to 550,000 distinct CDR3 sequences, around a fifth of which appear only once. V and J are TRBV11-1 and TRBJ2-1; maybe TRBD1 (6 bases). Here the sequenced sample was PBMCs, taken roughly 23 days after the first yellow fever vaccination. The TCR comes from a man aged 18 to 35 who received the YFV17D yellow fever vaccine. CDR3 region: CASSLDRFGGPEQFF. In DNA form, the CDR3 reads TGTGCCAGCAGCTTGGACAGATTTGGCGGTCCTGAGCAGTTCTTC.